What follows are 31 T cell receptor beta chains derived from one specimen sequenced in a study of tumour-infiltrating T cells in Burkitt lymphoma. TCRdb's table, derived via immunoSEQ multiplex PCR, lists solely in-frame clones and lacks some. The sample contains 15,000 to 20,000 clones, about 80% of which appear only once. The sequenced sample was tumor tissue. All receptors derive from a human donor with diffuse large B-cell lymphoma.

The J gene is TRBJ1-3, the V gene TRBV2; D remains unclear. Trimming removed 2 bases from V and 3 bases from J, with 8 bases in between. This CDR3 is built from 14 residues. Per the germline V gene, CDR1 is SNHLY and CDR2 is FYNNEI. CDR3 region: CASSEPGIGNTIYF. The DNA for the CDR3 is TGTGCCAGCAGTGAACCAGGAATTGGAAACACCATATATTTT.

This clone appeared a single time. The chain joins TRBV6-1 to TRBJ2-7, with D unclear. The germline V gene encodes CDR1 MNHNS and CDR2 SASEGT. This CDR3 spans 15 amino acids. The V and J ends lost 4 bases and 0 bases respectively, with 13 bases between them. The chain's CDR3 is CASSVVQSPSYEQYF. In nucleotides, the CDR3 is TGTGCCAGCAGTGTGGTACAATCTCCCTCCTACGAGCAGTACTTC.

J is TRBJ2-1 and V is TRBV7-9; D is unclear. This CDR3 has 16 amino acids. V lost 3 bases and J 4 bases, leaving 16 bases between the germline ends. Germline V lookup: CDR1 SEHNR, CDR2 FQNEAQ (reference sequence). The CDR3 here is CASSFGSWGTYNEQFF. The CDR3 DNA sequence: TGTGCCAGCAGCTTTGGAAGTTGGGGTACATACAATGAGCAGTTCTTC.

This chain joins TRBV15 and TRBJ1-1, with D possibly TRBD1 on 5 matching bases. V shed 5 bases and J shed 4 bases, with 14 bases lying between them. Looked up from germline, CDR1 is LNHNV and CDR2 is YYDKDF (reference sequence). This CDR3 region has 14 residues. The CDR3 DNA sequence: TGTGCCACCAGCCCCACCGGGGGGACCACTGAAGCTTTCTTT. It translates to CATSPTGGTTEAFF.

The genes are TRBV27 and TRBJ2-3; D ambiguous. The CDR3 length is 12 residues. Germline V gene lookup returns CDR1 MNHEY and CDR2 SMNVEV (reference sequence). V shed 6 bases and J shed 4 bases, with 8 bases lying between them. The CDR3 sequence is CASSRFADTQYF. In DNA form, the CDR3 reads TGTGCCAGCAGCCGATTCGCAGATACGCAGTATTTT.

This CDR3 reads CASSEEGATYNEQFF. CDR3 nucleotides: TGTGCCAGCAGTGAGGAGGGGGCTACCTACAATGAGCAGTTCTTC. The chain combines TRBV2 with TRBJ2-1; TRBD1 is a possible D gene (7 bases). The V and J ends lost 3 bases and 2 bases respectively, with 11 bases between them. Germline CDR1 is SNHLY and CDR2 is FYNNEI. CDR3 length: 15 residues. The full variable domain, its missing parts supplied by reference TRBV2 and TRBJ2-1, is EPEVTQTPSHQVTQMGQEVILRCVPISNHLYFYWYRQILGQKVEFLVSFYNNEISEKSEIFDDQFSVERPDGSNFTLKIRSTKLEDSAMYFCASSEEGATYNEQFFGPGTRLTVL.

Notes on this clone: Germline is not matched at one junction end, which may reflect a read error. The V call is TRBV15, the J call TRBJ1-5, with D possibly being TRBD1 (5 bases). This CDR3 is 14 amino acids long. The germline V gene has CDR1 LNHNV and CDR2 YYDKDF (reference sequence). DNA for the CDR3: TGTGCCACCAGCATTACCCGGGGGAATCAGCTCCAGCATTTT. Its protein product is CATSITRGNQLQHF. Combining the CDR3 with reference TRBV15 and TRBJ1-5 gives the whole variable domain DAMVIQNPRYQVTQFGKPVTLSCSQTLNHNVMYWYQQKSSQAPKLLFHYYDKDFNNEADTPDNFQSRRPNTSFCFLDIRSPGLGDTAMYLCATSITRGNQLQHFGDGTRLSIL.

This chain joins TRBV7-9 and TRBJ1-1, with a weak D call TRBD1 (6 bases). Trimming removed 5 bases at V and 6 bases at J, with 16 bases between. The CDR3 is 14 residues long. In germline, CDR1 is SEHNR, CDR2 FQNEAQ (reference sequence). CDR3 nucleotides: TGTGCCAGCAGCCGACCGTCAGGGGTCGCTGAAGCTTTCTTT. This sequence encodes CASSRPSGVAEAFF. The full variable domain, with the rest looked up from reference TRBV7-9 and TRBJ1-1, is DTGVSQNPRHKITKRGQNVTFRCDPISEHNRLYWYRQTLGQGPEFLTYFQNEAQLEKSRLLSDRFSAERPKGSFSTLEIQRTEQGDSAMYLCASSRPSGVAEAFFGQGTRLTVV.

This clone was counted a single time. The DNA of the CDR3 is TGTGCCAGCTCTCCCCAAGGGGTTGAAGCTTTCTTT. Its translation is CASSPQGVEAFF. The chain couples TRBV18 to TRBJ1-1, with TRBD1 as a possible D gene (5 bases). This CDR3 has 12 amino acids. Germline V gene lookup returns CDR1 KGHSH and CDR2 LQKENI. Trimming removed 6 bases at V and 7 bases at J, with 12 bases between.

The chain is built from TRBV19 and TRBJ2-2; no clear D gene. The CDR3 is 12 residues long. Trimming shortened V by 0 bases and J by 7 bases, and 3 bases separated the two germline ends. The germline V gene encodes CDR1 LNHDA and CDR2 SQIVND (reference sequence). The CDR3 DNA sequence: TGTGCCAGTAGTATAGAAATCGGGGAGCTGTTTTTT. It yields the protein CASSIEIGELFF.

V and J are TRBV2 and TRBJ2-3; 11 positions agree with TRBD2. This CDR3 has 15 amino acids. Per germline, CDR1 SNHLY and CDR2 FYNNEI. The trim removed 3 bases at V and 7 bases at J, leaving 6 bases unmatched. The CDR3 DNA reads TGTGCCAGCAGTGACTCTAGCGGGGGGTTTCATACGCAGTATTTT. Translation: CASSDSSGGFHTQYF.

This chain links TRBV27 with TRBJ1-1; 11 positions agree with TRBD1. Germline lookup yields CDR1 MNHEY and CDR2 SMNVEV (reference sequence). The CDR3 runs 17 residues. Unmatched junction bases numbered 4, after V lost 1 base and J lost 0 bases. CDR3 protein: CASSLLGTGGLNTEAFF. DNA for the CDR3: TGTGCCAGCAGTTTATTAGGGACAGGGGGTCTGAACACTGAAGCTTTCTTT.

The J gene is TRBJ2-7, the V gene TRBV19, with D maybe TRBD1 (6 bases). Germline CDR1 is LNHDA and CDR2 is SQIVND (reference sequence). V lost 3 bases and J 1 base, leaving 19 bases between the germline ends. The CDR3 has 17 residues. CDR3 region: CASSIGAGQHLSYEQYF. CDR3 coding DNA: TGTGCCAGTAGTATCGGTGCCGGACAGCATCTATCCTACGAGCAGTACTTC.

The chain couples TRBV5-4 to TRBJ2-7; D is perhaps TRBD1 or TRBD2 (6 bases each). V was pared by 3 bases and J by 2 bases, with 15 bases between. Germline assignment: CDR1 SGHNT and CDR2 YYREEE (reference sequence). The CDR3 has 15 amino acids. This CDR3 is CASSSVGGGTYEQYF. The CDR3 region has the DNA TGTGCCAGCAGCTCCGTGGGGGGCGGGACCTACGAGCAGTACTTC.

The J gene is TRBJ1-5, the V gene TRBV28; the match to TRBD1 covers 7 bases. The V gene's germline CDR1 is MDHEN and CDR2 SYDVKM. CDR3 length: 12 amino acids. Trimming took 10 bases from V and 9 from J; bases not matched to a gene: 9. CDR3 DNA: TGTGCCATTAACAGGGGCTCCGGGCCCCAGCATTTT. Protein sequence: CAINRGSGPQHF.

J is TRBJ1-1 and V is TRBV7-6, with D possibly TRBD1 on 5 matching bases. The V end lost 1 base, the J end lost 8 bases, and 11 bases lay between the germline ends. In germline, CDR1 is SGHVS, CDR2 FNYEAQ. The CDR3 has 13 amino acids. The CDR3 region is CASSLDGTVEAFF. The CDR3 DNA follows: TGTGCCAGCAGCTTAGATGGGACGGTGGAAGCTTTCTTT.

The V gene is TRBV6-1, the J gene TRBJ1-4; D is unclear. Trimming pared 0 bases from V and 6 bases from J, leaving 17 bases between. The length of the CDR3 is 17 residues. Germline values: CDR1 MNHNS, CDR2 SASEGT. CDR3 coding DNA: TGTGCCAGCAGTGAAGCGGGTTCGGGGAGATTGGATGAAAAACTGTTTTTT. It is translated as CASSEAGSGRLDEKLFF.

The table lists this clone with a few counts. The rearrangement joins TRBV10-3 to TRBJ1-1; perhaps TRBD1 as D (5 bases). The V end lost 7 bases, the J end lost 0 bases, and 12 bases lay between the germline ends. The V gene's germline CDR1 is ENHRY and CDR2 SYGVKD. The CDR3 has 14 amino acids. The CDR3 here is CAITSRGVNTEAFF. The CDR3 DNA sequence: TGTGCCATCACCAGTAGGGGAGTGAACACTGAAGCTTTCTTT.

The CDR3 region has the DNA TGTGCCATCAGTGAGCCTGGTTCAGCTTTCTTT. As protein: CAISEPGSAFF. The gene calls are TRBV10-3 and TRBJ1-1, with unresolved D. This CDR3 contains 11 residues. Looked up from germline, CDR1 is ENHRY and CDR2 is SYGVKD. The V gene lost 2 bases and the J gene lost 10 bases, with 8 bases spanning the gap.

V is TRBV5-3 and J is TRBJ2-2; a possible D gene is TRBD2 (5 bases). TRBV5-3 is classed as an ORF, of uncertain function. Trimming cost V 4 bases and J 0 bases, with 10 bases left between them. There are 15 residues in the CDR3. DNA for the CDR3: TGTGCCAGAAGCCAAAGCGGTCCGAACACCGGGGAGCTGTTTTTT. This gives the protein CARSQSGPNTGELFF.

The chain combines TRBV7-2 with TRBJ2-7; TRBD2 matches at 9 bases. Trimming removed 3 bases from V and 1 base from J; junction bases left unmatched: 4. Germline V lookup: CDR1 SGHTA, CDR2 FQGNSA. This CDR3 spans 15 amino acids. The CDR3 sequence is CASSFATSGSYEQYF. In nucleotides, the CDR3 is TGTGCCAGCAGCTTTGCTACTAGCGGGTCCTACGAGCAGTACTTC.

The chain links TRBV7-8 to TRBJ2-1; 11 nucleotides agree with TRBD2. The trim removed 3 bases at V and 9 bases at J, leaving 7 bases unmatched. Germline CDR1 reads SGHVS; CDR2 reads FQNEAQ. The CDR3 covers 15 residues. The CDR3 is CASSLVAGGQGEQFF. The CDR3 bases are TGTGCCAGCAGCTTGGTAGCGGGGGGGCAGGGTGAGCAGTTCTTC.

The CDR3 DNA is TGTGCCAGCAGCATTCCCCAGACCCGAAGGGCCGTTAACTATGGCTACACCTTC. Its protein is CASSIPQTRRAVNYGYTF. V gene TRBV21-1 combines with J gene TRBJ1-2. TRBV21-1 is labeled a pseudogene. The CDR3 sequence is 18 residues long.

CDR3 nucleotide sequence: TGTGCCAGTAGTTCCAACTTGAATACGCAGTATTTT. This codes for CASSSNLNTQYF. The rearrangement uses TRBV19 and TRBJ2-3; D remains unclear. Germline values: CDR1 LNHDA, CDR2 SQIVND (reference sequence). Trimming stripped 5 bases from V and 7 bases from J, with 10 bases between. The CDR3 sequence is 12 residues long.

About this clone itself: This specimen includes other DNA sequences encoding the same CDR3. J is TRBJ2-3 and V is TRBV9; TRBD2 matches at 8 bases. This CDR3 region has 14 residues. The germline CDR1 and CDR2 sequences are SGDLS and YYNGEE. With 5 bases clipped from V and 0 bases from J, the junction kept 2 bases outside the gene matches. Written as DNA, the CDR3 is TGTGCCAGCAGTTCTAGCGGGAGCACAGATACGCAGTATTTT. Translation: CASSSSGSTDTQYF.

This clone was seen more than once but under ten times. The V call is TRBV7-9, the J call TRBJ1-1; weak D call: TRBD1 (5 bases). The CDR3 is 15 residues long. The germline V gene encodes CDR1 SEHNR and CDR2 FQNEAQ (reference sequence). V was shortened by 2 bases and J by 0 bases, with 10 bases between the two germline ends. The CDR3 region is CASSLPKGMNTEAFF. DNA for the CDR3: TGTGCCAGCAGCTTACCTAAGGGGATGAACACTGAAGCTTTCTTT.

This clone showed up just a few times. The gene calls are TRBV6-6 and TRBJ2-7; TRBD1 is a possible D gene (6 bases). The CDR3 loop spans 13 amino acids. V lost 3 bases to trimming and J lost 2 bases, with 8 bases between them. Germline CDR1 is MNHNY and CDR2 is SVGAGI (reference sequence). The CDR3 region has the DNA TGTGCCAGCAGTTATGGACAGACCTACGAGCAGTACTTC. Translated: CASSYGQTYEQYF.

This clone was recorded a few times. J is TRBJ2-3 and V is TRBV5-1; TRBD1 matches at 10 bases. J was trimmed by 2 bases and V by 4 bases; bases with no gene match: 7. CDR1 and CDR2 (germline): SGHRS, YFSETQ. The CDR3 is 16 amino acids. The chain's CDR3 is CASSPDRGLPTDTQYF. In DNA form, the CDR3 reads TGCGCCAGCAGCCCCGACAGGGGGCTGCCCACAGATACGCAGTATTTT.

This clone showed up just a few times. The genes are TRBV7-9 and TRBJ2-4, with a possible D match to TRBD1 (7 bases). Germline CDR1 SEHNR, CDR2 FQNEAQ (reference sequence). The CDR3 extends over 14 amino acids. The germline V and J ends were trimmed by 3 bases and 10 bases, with 16 bases remaining between them. CDR3 sequence reads: CASSLEGTAEIQYF. CDR3 DNA sequence: TGTGCCAGCAGCTTGGAGGGGACAGCGGAAATTCAGTACTTC. Complete variable domain (other parts from reference TRBV7-9 and TRBJ2-4): DTGVSQNPRHKITKRGQNVTFRCDPISEHNRLYWYRQTLGQGPEFLTYFQNEAQLEKSRLLSDRFSAERPKGSFSTLEIQRTEQGDSAMYLCASSLEGTAEIQYFGAGTRLSVL.

This clone was seen only once. The chain combines TRBV25-1 with TRBJ1-6; TRBD1 is a possible D gene (5 bases). V lost 5 bases and J lost 7, with 15 bases in between. This CDR3 is 15 amino acids long. Germline lookup yields CDR1 MGHDK and CDR2 SYGVNS. The CDR3 DNA reads as TGTGCCAGCAGTAAGGGCCCTTGGGACAATTCACCCCTCCACTTT. It codes for CASSKGPWDNSPLHF.

The V and J genes are TRBV7-2 and TRBJ2-1; D gene ambiguous. The V and J ends lost 4 bases and 7 bases respectively, with 8 bases between them. From germline, CDR1 is SGHTA and CDR2 FQGNSA. The CDR3 covers 12 residues. The CDR3 loop reads CASSSSKNEQFF. The CDR3 DNA reads TGTGCCAGCAGCTCCTCAAAAAATGAGCAGTTCTTC.